This section outlines one TCR beta chain sequence together with its context. The antigen is undetermined. In the authors' workflow: The distant-metastasis classifier for papillary thyroid cancer was built from CDR3 differences across clinicopathological groups. TCRdb ran MiXCR on the PCR reads. The V and J calls shown here were made by TCRdb, not taken from the authors' results. The sample contains 12,000 or so clones, around 30% of which appear only once. V lost 3 bases and J 1 base, leaving 7 bases between the germline ends. The germline V gene has CDR1 MNHNS and CDR2 SASEGT. This CDR3 has 14 amino acids. The data belong to a study of metastatic and nonmetastatic thyroid tumors. About the research overall: Blood and tumor or nodule tissue repertoires from malignant and benign thyroid patients were compared. General study points: The reported finding was significantly higher TCR beta diversity in malignant thyroid tumors relative to benign nodules, in blood and tumor.

Every patient was untreated before thyroid surgery. The clonotype originates from a female donor with papillary thyroid cancer or a benign thyroid nodule (not recorded which). Some clones in this sample may be carry-over from other donors' samples. Sequencing used tumor tissue. V and J are TRBV6-1 and TRBJ1-5; the D is unclear. The CDR3 loop is CASSEGLSNQPQHF. The CDR3 bases are TGTGCCAGCAGTGAGGGCCTAAGCAATCAGCCCCAGCATTTT.